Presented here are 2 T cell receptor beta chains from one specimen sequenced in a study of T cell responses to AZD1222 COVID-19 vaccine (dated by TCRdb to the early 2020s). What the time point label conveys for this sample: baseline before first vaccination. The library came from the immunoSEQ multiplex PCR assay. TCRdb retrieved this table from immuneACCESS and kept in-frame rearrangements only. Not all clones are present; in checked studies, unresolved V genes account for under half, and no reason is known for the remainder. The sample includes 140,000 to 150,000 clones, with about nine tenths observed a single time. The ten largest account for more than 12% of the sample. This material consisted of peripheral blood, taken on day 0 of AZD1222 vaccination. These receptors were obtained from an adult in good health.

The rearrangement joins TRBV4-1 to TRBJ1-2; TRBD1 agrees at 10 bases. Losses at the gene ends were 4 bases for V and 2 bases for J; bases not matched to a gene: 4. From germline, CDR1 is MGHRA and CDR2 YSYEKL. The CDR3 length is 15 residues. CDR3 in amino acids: CASSPRQGANYGYTF. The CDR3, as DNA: TGCGCCAGCAGCCCCCGACAGGGGGCAAACTATGGCTACACCTTC.

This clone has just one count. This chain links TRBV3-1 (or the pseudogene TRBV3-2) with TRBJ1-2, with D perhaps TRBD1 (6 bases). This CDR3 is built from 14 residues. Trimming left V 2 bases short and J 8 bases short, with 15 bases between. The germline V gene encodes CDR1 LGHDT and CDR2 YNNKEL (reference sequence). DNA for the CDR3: TGTGCCAGCAGCCAAAGAGGGGGATCAGAGGGCTACACCTTC. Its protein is CASSQRGGSEGYTF.